This TCR beta chain was retrieved from a study of blood T cell repertoires in COVID-19. Study-level information: Both acute and convalescent COVID-19 samples were obtained from the United States, Italy and Spain. The cDNA or gDNA used as material had been derived from T cells, B-cell-depleted T cells, or PBMCs.

Per the study methods: Reference gene primer amplification gave estimated nucleated cell counts. Method: immunoSEQ multiplex PCR; TCRdb's copy keeps in-frame clones and lacks some. D and trimming come from the DNA, and the V and J calls and clone size come from that table. Here the sample spans approximately 170,000 clones, 70% to 90% being singletons. Germline loops: CDR1 LGHDT, CDR2 YNNKEL (reference sequence). The V gene end was trimmed by 0 bases and the J gene end by 1 base; junction bases not matched to a gene: 8. The CDR3 covers 19 residues. J is TRBJ1-3 and V is TRBV3-1 (or the pseudogene TRBV3-2); TRBD1 aligns across 11 bases. Sequences were obtained from peripheral blood. The sequence came from a man between 60 and 75 years old who had recovered from COVID-19. CDR3 coding DNA: TGTGCCAGCAGCCAAGATTTCCAGAGGGACAGGGGGTCTGGAAACACCATATATTTT. Its translation: CASSQDFQRDRGSGNTIYF.